Below are 26 T cell receptor beta chains sequenced from a single sample in a study of response to subunit inactivated influenza vaccine. A single record per CDR3 protein comes from TCRdb applying MiXCR to the RT-PCR reads. The profile shows under 850,000 distinct CDR3 sequences, less than 20% of them singletons. The specimen comprised PBMCs from blood, sampled more than 4 days after vaccination. These receptors were obtained from a man aged 45-60 years who received an inactivated influenza vaccine.

This clonotype was picked up many times. The V call is TRBV24-1, the J call TRBJ1-2; D is undetermined. CDR3 length: 14 residues. Germline assignment: CDR1 KGHDR and CDR2 SFDVKD. The V end was cut by 4 bases, the J end by 2 bases, with 10 bases between. The CDR3 here is CATSDWTENYGYTF. DNA for the CDR3: TGTGCCACCAGTGACTGGACGGAAAACTATGGCTACACCTTC.

CDR3 sequence reads: CASSLAGRGNSGNTIYF. DNA for the CDR3: TGCGCCAGCAGCTTGGCCGGCAGAGGAAACTCTGGAAACACCATATATTTT. This chain links TRBV5-1 with TRBJ1-3; unclear D gene. The CDR3 is 17 amino acids. The germline V gene encodes CDR1 SGHRS and CDR2 YFSETQ. V lost 0 bases to trimming and J lost 0 bases, with 13 bases between them.

This chain uses TRBV10-2 with TRBJ2-2; D gene unclear. The V end lost 8 bases, the J end lost 2 bases, and 15 bases lay between the germline ends. The CDR3 covers 15 residues. The germline V gene has CDR1 WSHSY and CDR2 SAAADI. CDR3 protein: CASGWLGRNTGELFF. CDR3 in DNA: TGCGCCAGCGGATGGTTAGGTCGTAACACCGGGGAGCTGTTTTTT.

This clonotype was detected only a few times. This chain links TRBV29-1 with TRBJ2-7, with TRBD2 identical over 11 bases. The CDR3 covers 13 residues. V lost 6 bases, J lost 2 bases, and 3 bases stayed unmatched. From germline, CDR1 is SQVTM and CDR2 ANQGSEA. CDR3: CSVAGLAAYEQYF. CDR3 bases: TGCAGCGTCGCGGGACTAGCGGCCTACGAGCAGTACTTC.

In this sample, this clonotype turned up a few times. The V call is TRBV20-1, the J call TRBJ2-3; perhaps D is TRBD1 or TRBD2 (5 bases each). The germline V gene encodes CDR1 DFQATT and CDR2 SNEGSKA (reference sequence). This CDR3 contains 16 residues. The ends were cut back, 1 base at V and 4 bases at J, with 18 bases in the middle. CDR3 residues: CSARVPGTASSDTQYF. The CDR3 DNA follows: TGCAGTGCTAGAGTGCCCGGGACGGCTTCTTCAGATACGCAGTATTTT.

In this sample, this clonotype turned up a few times. This sequence joins TRBV24-1 and TRBJ2-3; perhaps TRBD2 as D (5 bases). The V gene's germline CDR1 is KGHDR and CDR2 SFDVKD. V was pared by 4 bases and J by 2 bases, with 15 bases between. The CDR3 covers 16 residues. CDR3 nucleotide sequence: TGTGCCACCAGTGACGCAGTCAGCGGAACCACAGATACGCAGTATTTT. It encodes CATSDAVSGTTDTQYF.

CDR3 coding DNA: TGTGCCAGCAGCTTAGGTGGCAGGGGGTTCGTCGAGCAGTACTTC. It is translated as CASSLGGRGFVEQYF. The chain recombines TRBV7-2 with TRBJ2-7; 7 bases are shared with TRBD1. V gave up 1 base and J gave up 6 bases; unmatched junction bases: 9. The V gene's germline CDR1 is SGHTA and CDR2 FQGNSA. The CDR3 length is 15 residues.

There are a few counts of this clonotype. The genes are TRBV7-9 and TRBJ2-7; no clear D gene. The CDR3 sequence is 12 residues long. V gave up 4 bases and J gave up 10 bases, with 14 bases separating them. The germline CDR1 and CDR2 sequences are SEHNR and FQNEAQ (reference sequence). CDR3 DNA: TGTGCCAGCAGCTCCCCCGGAGCCTACCAGTACTTC. This encodes CASSSPGAYQYF.

V gene TRBV29-1 combines with J gene TRBJ2-5; perhaps TRBD1 as D (5 bases). Trimming removed 5 bases at V and 5 bases at J, with 15 bases between. CDR3 length: 13 amino acids. Germline CDR1 SQVTM, CDR2 ANQGSEA. The CDR3 nucleotides read TGCAGCGTTCGGCCAGGGTCGTGGGAGACCCAGTACTTC. Its translation: CSVRPGSWETQYF.

This chain links TRBV25-1 with TRBJ2-1, with 11 bases fitting TRBD2. Germline values: CDR1 MGHDK, CDR2 SYGVNS. The CDR3 spans 16 residues. V was pared by 4 bases and J by 6 bases, with 8 bases of the junction left unmatched. As DNA, the CDR3 is TGTGCCAGCAGTGCCCTGGAGACTAGCGGGATCAATGAGCAGTTCTTC. Translated, it gives CASSALETSGINEQFF. Filled out from reference TRBV25-1 and TRBJ2-1, the complete variable domain reads EADIYQTPRYLVIGTGKKITLECSQTMGHDKMYWYQQDPGMELHLIHYSYGVNSTEKGDLSSESTVSRIRTEHFPLTLESARPSHTSQYLCASSALETSGINEQFFGPGTRLTVL.

This clonotype showed up just a few times. The chain recombines TRBV5-1 with TRBJ2-7; D may be TRBD1 (5 bases). The CDR3 runs to 16 residues. Trimming stripped 4 bases from V and 2 bases from J, with 19 bases between. Germline V gene sequence: CDR1 SGHRS, CDR2 YFSETQ. CDR3 in amino acids: CASSPWPKGQAYEQYF. The CDR3 nucleotides read TGCGCCAGCAGCCCCTGGCCCAAAGGACAAGCCTACGAGCAGTACTTC.

The chain is built from TRBV7-2 and TRBJ2-3; D is possibly TRBD1 (6 bases). V was shortened by 2 bases and J by 4 bases, with 16 bases between the two germline ends. Germline assignment: CDR1 SGHTA and CDR2 FQGNSA. This CDR3 has 16 residues. As DNA, the CDR3 is TGTGCCAGCAGCTTAATGGGGGCTACACAACCAGATACGCAGTATTTT. It specifies CASSLMGATQPDTQYF.

This clonotype was picked up a small number of times. The chain has TRBV4-3 and TRBJ2-1, with D possibly being TRBD2 (6 bases). The CDR3 sequence is 17 residues long. Germline-derived CDR1 and CDR2 are LGHNA and YSLEER. Trimming shortened V by 0 bases and J by 12 bases, and 24 bases separated the two germline ends. The CDR3 here is CASSQDFSGSGRWRQFF. CDR3 DNA: TGCGCCAGCAGCCAAGATTTTTCAGGGTCTGGGAGGTGGCGGCAGTTCTTC.

This chain connects TRBV6-2 or TRBV6-3 to TRBJ2-7; a possible D gene is TRBD1 (7 bases). The CDR3 runs to 14 residues. Looked up from germline, CDR1 is MNHEY and CDR2 is SVGEGT. Trimming pared 2 bases from V and 4 bases from J, leaving 12 bases between. DNA of the CDR3: TGTGCCAGCAGTTACCCAGGGGGAGGTTACGAGCAGTACTTC. Its protein product is CASSYPGGGYEQYF.

This chain links TRBV27 with TRBJ2-3; 7 bases are shared with TRBD2. Germline CDR1 reads MNHEY; CDR2 reads SMNVEV (reference sequence). The J segment lost 2 bases and the V segment lost 8 bases, leaving 13 bases of the junction unmatched. This CDR3 region has 16 residues. This CDR3 reads CASSDGTTYNTDTQYF. For the CDR3, the DNA is TGTGCCAGCTCCGACGGGACTACCTACAACACAGATACGCAGTATTTT.

This clonotype was seen a handful of times. The chain's CDR3 is CASSPRLASEQYF. The CDR3 DNA reads as TGTGCCAGCAGCCCGAGATTAGCGAGCGAGCAGTACTTC. V usage is TRBV7-6 and J usage is TRBJ2-7, with a weak D call TRBD2 (5 bases). CDR1 is SGHVS and CDR2 is FNYEAQ in the germline V gene. The CDR3 loop spans 13 amino acids. Deletions cut 5 bases from V and 6 bases from J, with 14 bases between.

This clonotype was observed many times. The rearrangement joins TRBV28 to TRBJ2-1, with D hard to call. The CDR3 loop spans 14 amino acids. V lost 5 bases, J lost 3 bases, and 11 bases lay in between. Germline lookup yields CDR1 MDHEN and CDR2 SYDVKM. The CDR3 region is CASSPLSSYNEQFF. The CDR3 DNA is TGTGCCAGCAGTCCCTTATCCAGCTACAATGAGCAGTTCTTC. The full variable domain, its missing parts supplied by reference TRBV28 and TRBJ2-1, is DVKVTQSSRYLVKRTGEKVFLECVQDMDHENMFWYRQDPGLGLRLIYFSYDVKMKEKGDIPEGYSVSREKKERFSLILESASTNQTSMYLCASSPLSSYNEQFFGPGTRLTVL.

The V call is TRBV28, the J call TRBJ2-7, with a possible D match to TRBD1 (5 bases). CDR1 is MDHEN and CDR2 is SYDVKM in the germline V gene. This CDR3 is built from 15 residues. Trimming removed 3 bases from V and 3 bases from J, with 15 bases in between. The CDR3 protein is CASSLYTGRVYEQYF. CDR3 DNA: TGTGCCAGCAGTTTGTACACAGGAAGGGTCTACGAGCAGTACTTC. The full variable domain, with the rest looked up from reference TRBV28 and TRBJ2-7, is DVKVTQSSRYLVKRTGEKVFLECVQDMDHENMFWYRQDPGLGLRLIYFSYDVKMKEKGDIPEGYSVSREKKERFSLILESASTNQTSMYLCASSLYTGRVYEQYFGPGTRLTVT.

This chain uses TRBV12-5 with TRBJ2-3; 7 nucleotides match TRBD2. The CDR3 is made up of 14 amino acids. The V gene's germline CDR1 is LGHNT and CDR2 FRNRAP. The trim removed 1 base at V and 4 bases at J, leaving 2 bases unmatched. The CDR3 here is CASGLGLASDTQYF. Here the CDR3 DNA reads TGTGCTAGTGGTTTGGGACTAGCATCAGATACGCAGTATTTT.

This chain uses TRBV20-1 with TRBJ2-1, with 8 bases fitting TRBD1. From germline, CDR1 is DFQATT and CDR2 SNEGSKA (reference sequence). This CDR3 is built from 13 residues. V shed 5 bases and J 9 bases; nucleotides not matched to a gene: 9. The CDR3 reads CSAPQGALGEQFF. As DNA, the CDR3 is TGCAGTGCTCCTCAGGGGGCTCTAGGTGAGCAGTTCTTC.

CDR3 nucleotide sequence: TGTGCCAGCAGTTTGAAGGGGGCGAACACCGGGGAGCTGTTTTTT. Translation: CASSLKGANTGELFF. J is TRBJ2-2 and V is TRBV27, with D tentatively TRBD1 (6 bases). V gave up 3 bases and J gave up 0 bases, with 8 bases separating them. The CDR3 covers 15 residues. Germline CDR1 MNHEY, CDR2 SMNVEV (reference sequence).

This clonotype has only a few counts. The chain links TRBV25-1 to TRBJ2-2; 7 bases align to TRBD1. Trimming took 4 bases from V and 1 from J; bases not matched to a gene: 3. The CDR3 sequence is 15 residues long. CDR1 MGHDK and CDR2 SYGVNS come from the germline V gene. CDR3 in amino acids: CASSGGQLNTGELFF. DNA of the CDR3: TGTGCCAGCAGTGGGGGACAGCTGAACACCGGGGAGCTGTTTTTT.

This sequence joins TRBV6-2 or TRBV6-3 and TRBJ2-7; the D gene could be TRBD1 or TRBD2 (5 bases each). Germline V gene lookup returns CDR1 MNHEY and CDR2 SVGEGT. V was clipped by 7 bases and J by 0 bases, with 16 bases between them. The length of the CDR3 is 15 residues. For the CDR3, the DNA is TGTGCCAGCAATACAGCCGGGACGATCTCCTACGAGCAGTACTTC. Its translation: CASNTAGTISYEQYF.

J is TRBJ2-1 and V is TRBV7-2; TRBD2 matches 7 bases. Germline CDR1 and CDR2: SGHTA and FQGNSA. This CDR3 is built from 14 residues. Trimming removed 8 bases from V and 6 bases from J; junction bases left unmatched: 10. CDR3 protein: CASGPRTSLNEQFF. The CDR3 DNA is TGTGCCAGCGGCCCCAGGACTAGTCTCAATGAGCAGTTCTTC.

This clonotype has at least ten counts. The chain uses TRBV5-1 and TRBJ2-1; 7 bases line up with TRBD2. From germline, CDR1 is SGHRS and CDR2 YFSETQ. After removal of 4 bases from V and 0 bases from J, the junction contained 7 bases not matched to a gene. The CDR3 has 16 residues. CDR3 nucleotide sequence: TGCGCCAGCAGCGGGGGGACTATCAGCTCCTACAATGAGCAGTTCTTC. This sequence encodes CASSGGTISSYNEQFF.

In this sample, this clonotype turned up once. The genes are TRBV10-2 and TRBJ2-3; 11 bases agree with TRBD2. CDR3 length: 15 amino acids. J lost 6 bases, V lost 2 bases, and 4 bases had no gene match. Germline loops: CDR1 WSHSY, CDR2 SAAADI. The CDR3 DNA reads TGCGCCAGCAGTGAGGAGACTAGCGGGACCGATACGCAGTATTTT. Its protein product is CASSEETSGTDTQYF.